Presented here are 10 T cell receptor beta chains from one specimen sequenced in a study of Tregs in tolerant kidney transplant recipients. The protocol was immunoSEQ multiplex PCR, while the TCRdb copy is restricted to in-frame clones and leaves out a portion. The sample has approximately 52,000 clones, and its top ten clones hold around 0.8%. The material was CD4+ T cells from blood, obtained before the transplant. The receptors stem from a human donor who received a combined kidney and bone marrow transplant.

For this clone: The read terminates 3 residues before the CDR3 end, so the remaining end is supplied by the germline J gene. The J gene is TRBJ2-1, the V gene TRBV6-2 or TRBV6-3; D call uncertain. The CDR3 loop spans 12 amino acids. Trimming removed 4 bases at V and 8 bases at J, with 9 bases between. Germline-derived CDR1 and CDR2 are MNHEY and SVGEGT. CDR3 in amino acids: CASSSYSDEQFF. CDR3 bases read: TGTGCCAGCAGTTCATACTCCGATGAG.

Comments on this clone: The read ends 3 residues before the CDR3 terminus; that terminus is restored from the germline J gene. The chain carries TRBV5-4 and TRBJ1-1, with a possible D match to TRBD1 (6 bases). CDR3 length equals 14 residues. V dropped 8 bases and J dropped 2 bases, with 16 bases sitting between them. In germline, CDR1 is SGHNT, CDR2 YYREEE (reference sequence). The CDR3 DNA, read in part, is TGTGCCAGTAGTTTGGGGGCGTTTAACACTGAA. Amino acid sequence: CASSLGAFNTE. The whole CDR3 protein is CASSLGAFNTEAFF.

About this clone: The read stops 3 residues short of the end of the CDR3; the missing end is completed from the germline J gene. J is TRBJ2-7 and V is TRBV7-6, with TRBD1 matching 11 bases. CDR3 length: 15 amino acids. The germline gives CDR1 SGHVS, CDR2 FNYEAQ. Trimming took 5 bases from V and 6 from J; bases not matched to a gene: 9. The CDR3 bases that were read are TGTGCCAGCAGCCACCGAGGACAGGGGGCGCCCGAG. Its translation: CASSHRGQGAPE. The CDR3 in its entirety is CASSHRGQGAPEQYF.

About this clone: The sequence runs out 3 residues before the end of the CDR3; the remainder is reconstructed from the germline J gene. V and J are TRBV7-2 and TRBJ2-3; D is uncertain. The germline CDR1 and CDR2 sequences are SGHTA and FQGNSA. The V gene lost 6 bases and the J gene lost 6 bases, with 13 bases spanning the gap. This CDR3 has 13 amino acids. CDR3 bases read: TGTGCCAGCAGTCGAACTGTTATGGATACG. It codes for CASSRTVMDT. The CDR3 in its entirety is CASSRTVMDTQYF.

Worth noting for this clone: The observed sequence ends 3 residues before the CDR3 terminus, with the missing tail filled in from the germline J gene. The chain carries TRBV19 and TRBJ2-1; 9 bases fit TRBD2. This CDR3 contains 17 residues. V shed 0 bases, J shed 4 bases, and the junction held 7 bases outside the gene matches. CDR1 is LNHDA, CDR2 SQIVND, per germline (reference sequence). The CDR3 DNA, read in part, is TGTGCCAGTAGTATAGAAGTTAGCGGGAGTGGGTACAATGAG. Translation: CASSIEVSGSGYNE. The entire CDR3 is CASSIEVSGSGYNEQFF. Using reference TRBV19 and TRBJ2-1 for the parts outside the CDR3, the full variable domain is DGGITQSPKYLFRKEGQNVTLSCEQNLNHDAMYWYRQDPGQGLRLIYYSQIVNDFQKGDIAEGYSVSREKKESFPLTVTSAQKNPTAFYLCASSIEVSGSGYNEQFFGPGTRLTVL.

On this clone itself: The CDR3 end falls 3 residues outside the read, so it is completed with the germline J gene. This chain uses TRBV18 with TRBJ2-7; D unclear. CDR3 size: 15 residues. Germline V gene data show CDR1 as KGHSH and CDR2 as LQKENI. Trimming shortened V by 0 bases and J by 2 bases, and 11 bases separated the two germline ends. This chain's CDR3 is CASSPPSGNTYEQYF. The sequenced part of the CDR3 DNA is TGTGCCAGCTCACCACCTTCAGGAAACACCTACGAG.

Turning to this clone: The read terminates 3 residues ahead of where the CDR3 ends, so the germline J gene completes it. The chain joins TRBV5-1 to TRBJ1-6; 9 bases match TRBD1. The CDR3 is 19 amino acids. The junction had 17 bases not matched to a gene; V was cut back by 2 bases and J by 8 bases. CDR1 is SGHRS, CDR2 YFSETQ, per germline. CDR3 DNA (partial): TGCGCCAGCAGCTTCGGCCTCCAAGCGGGACAGGGACGGCATTCACCC. The encoded protein is CASSFGLQAGQGRHSP. The CDR3 in full is CASSFGLQAGQGRHSPLHF.

About this clone: The read ends 3 residues before the CDR3 terminus; that terminus is restored from the germline J gene. The chain has TRBV6-2 or TRBV6-3 and TRBJ2-3; D possibly corresponds to TRBD1 (7 bases). V lost 8 bases to trimming and J lost 6 bases, with 18 bases between them. This CDR3 is 14 amino acids long. The germline V gene has CDR1 MNHEY and CDR2 SVGEGT. CDR3 region: CASGRGTARDTQYF. CDR3 DNA, as far as it was read: TGTGCCAGCGGCCGGGGGACAGCCCGGGATACG.

A word on this clone: The read ends 3 residues before the CDR3 terminus; that terminus is restored from the germline J gene. The chain recombines TRBV18 with TRBJ2-1, with D uncertain. CDR1 is KGHSH, CDR2 LQKENI, per germline. Trimming left V 3 bases short and J 6 bases short, with 3 bases between. CDR3 length equals 11 residues. CDR3 DNA (partial): TGTGCCAGCTCACCCGGCAATGAG. Translated, it gives CASSPGNE. Given in full, the CDR3 is CASSPGNEQFF.

CDR3 DNA, as far as it was read: TGCGCCAGCAGCTCAGCGGGATTAGGCACAGATACG. It yields the protein CASSSAGLGTDT. The CDR3 in full is CASSSAGLGTDTQYF. This chain connects TRBV5-1 to TRBJ2-3, with 7 bases lining up with TRBD2. The CDR3 extends 3 residues past the end of the read, so its final part is completed from the germline J gene. CDR3 size: 15 residues. V trimming: 3 bases; J trimming: 1 base; junction bases outside the gene matches: 5. Germline CDR1 SGHRS, CDR2 YFSETQ.